Below, 20 T cell receptor beta chains from the same sample are listed, as sequenced in a study of blood T cell repertoires in COVID-19. Assay: immunoSEQ multiplex PCR; the TCRdb copy retains only in-frame clones and omits some. This sample has some 150,000 clones, with 80% found just once. Sequencing used peripheral blood. The receptors come from a man aged 55 to 70 with active or convalescent COVID-19.

This chain connects TRBV30 to TRBJ2-2; 7 bases align to TRBD2. The CDR3 totals 15 residues. Losses at the gene ends were 2 bases for V and 4 bases for J; bases not matched to a gene: 7. CDR1 and CDR2 (germline): GTSNPN, SVGIG (reference sequence). CDR3 bases: TGTGCCTGGAGTCCGGCTAGCGGAATCACCGGGGAGCTGTTTTTT. Its translation is CAWSPASGITGELFF.

DNA for the CDR3: TGCAGTGCCAGTACCGGGAGCCGGGAGCAGTTCTTC. Encoded protein: CSASTGSREQFF. This chain uses TRBV20-1 with TRBJ2-1, with D possibly TRBD2 on 6 matching bases. Trimming cost V 6 bases and J 10 bases, with 16 bases left between them. Looked up from germline, CDR1 is DFQATT and CDR2 is SNEGSKA (reference sequence). The CDR3 runs to 12 residues.

This rearrangement joins TRBV7-9 to TRBJ2-6; 12 bases are shared with TRBD1. The length of the CDR3 is 19 residues. Per the germline V gene, CDR1 is SEHNR and CDR2 is FQNEAQ (reference sequence). After removal of 1 base from V and 3 bases from J, the junction contained 7 bases not matched to a gene. CDR3 sequence (DNA): TGTGCCAGCAGCTTAGTAGTGGGACAGGGGGCGGATGGGGCCAACGTCCTGACTTTC. This translates into CASSLVVGQGADGANVLTF.

J is TRBJ1-5 and V is TRBV3-1 (or the pseudogene TRBV3-2); 7 bases are shared with TRBD1. The CDR3 contains 14 residues. Germline V CDR1 and CDR2: LGHDT, YNNKEL (reference sequence). Germline trimming cut 10 bases from V and 10 bases from J; bases unmatched to any gene: 16. The CDR3 DNA sequence: TGTGCCAACAGTTTAGGGGGCAGTCTTAATCCCCAGCATTTT. Translation gives CANSLGGSLNPQHF.

The chain couples TRBV5-3 to TRBJ1-2; TRBD1 agrees at 7 bases. TRBV5-3 is identified as an open reading frame with a role that is uncertain. CDR3 size: 13 residues. The J segment lost 8 bases and the V segment lost 3 bases, leaving 7 bases of the junction unmatched. The CDR3 DNA sequence: TGTGCCAGAAGCTGTGCCGGGACAGACGGCTACACCTTC. This codes for CARSCAGTDGYTF.

The rearrangement joins TRBV29-1 to TRBJ2-1, with D unclear. V lost 6 bases to trimming and J lost 3 bases, with 3 bases between them. CDR1 is SQVTM, CDR2 ANQGSEA, per germline. This CDR3 comprises 10 residues. The CDR3 DNA reads as TGCAGCGTCTTCTACAATGAGCAGTTCTTC. Translation: CSVFYNEQFF.

The chain links TRBV4-2 to TRBJ1-2; D uncertain. Germline V gives CDR1 LGHNA, CDR2 YNFKEQ. This CDR3 spans 15 amino acids. The ends were cut back, 0 bases at V and 4 bases at J, with 12 bases in the middle. CDR3 region: CASSQEGSTLYGYTF. DNA of the CDR3: TGTGCCAGCAGCCAAGAGGGCAGTACCCTCTATGGCTACACCTTC.

Here the CDR3 reads CASSERGISYEQYF. The CDR3 bases are TGTGCCAGCAGTGAACGTGGCATTTCCTACGAGCAGTACTTC. The chain employs TRBV6-1 and TRBJ2-7; D is uncertain. This CDR3 has 14 amino acids. Trimming left V 2 bases short and J 1 base short, with 9 bases between. In germline, CDR1 is MNHNS, CDR2 SASEGT.

The J gene is TRBJ1-1, the V gene TRBV2; D is undetermined. This CDR3 comprises 14 residues. Per germline, CDR1 SNHLY and CDR2 FYNNEI. Trimming cost V 5 bases and J 2 bases, with 12 bases left between them. The chain's CDR3 is CASSQQLGNTEAFF. DNA of the CDR3: TGTGCCAGCAGTCAACAGTTAGGAAACACTGAAGCTTTCTTT. Combining the CDR3 with reference TRBV2 and TRBJ1-1 gives the whole variable domain EPEVTQTPSHQVTQMGQEVILRCVPISNHLYFYWYRQILGQKVEFLVSFYNNEISEKSEIFDDQFSVERPDGSNFTLKIRSTKLEDSAMYFCASSQQLGNTEAFFGQGTRLTVV.

The chain has TRBV24-1 and TRBJ2-7, with TRBD1 matching over 9 bases. CDR1 KGHDR and CDR2 SFDVKD come from the germline V gene. J lost 5 bases, V lost 5 bases, and 3 bases had no gene match. The length of the CDR3 is 13 residues. The CDR3 nucleotides read TGTGCCACCAGTGCCGACAGGGGGGACGAGCAGTACTTC. It encodes CATSADRGDEQYF.

The genes are TRBV7-8 and TRBJ2-1; the D gene is possibly TRBD2 (6 bases). The germline CDR1 and CDR2 sequences are SGHVS and FQNEAQ. This CDR3 contains 13 residues. V was clipped by 5 bases and J by 6 bases, with 11 bases between them. CDR3 nucleotide sequence: TGTGCCAGCAGCAAGGACTACCTCAATGAGCAGTTCTTC. It specifies CASSKDYLNEQFF.

This chain uses TRBV7-2 with TRBJ2-3; D is ambiguous. The germline CDR1 and CDR2 sequences are SGHTA and FQGNSA. The V and J ends lost 1 base and 5 bases respectively, with 10 bases between them. This CDR3 comprises 14 residues. The CDR3 bases are TGTGCCAGCAGCTTAGATAGCAATGGAGATACGCAGTATTTT. This codes for CASSLDSNGDTQYF.

The gene calls are TRBV7-3 and TRBJ2-2; D is unresolved. Trimming stripped 5 bases from V and 9 bases from J, with 16 bases between. CDR1 is SGHTA, CDR2 FQGTGA, per germline. The length of the CDR3 is 14 residues. CDR3 coding DNA: TGTGCCAGCAGCCTTAACCCCAGGTTGAGGGAGCTGTTTTTT. It is translated as CASSLNPRLRELFF.

J is TRBJ1-2 and V is TRBV5-1; D remains ambiguous. CDR3 length: 13 amino acids. V gave up 4 bases and J gave up 5 bases, with 12 bases separating them. Germline V CDR1 and CDR2: SGHRS, YFSETQ. The CDR3 sequence is CASSPLHGYGYTF. CDR3 in DNA: TGCGCCAGCAGCCCGTTGCACGGGTATGGCTACACCTTC.

The CDR3 bases are TGTGCCAGCAGTTTAGAGGAGGCCTACGAGCAGTACTTC. Residues: CASSLEEAYEQYF. The chain recombines TRBV28 with TRBJ2-7, with D tentatively TRBD2 (5 bases). V lost 2 bases, J lost 2 bases, and 7 bases lay in between. CDR3 length: 13 residues. The germline gives CDR1 MDHEN, CDR2 SYDVKM.

This chain links TRBV30 with TRBJ2-7; no clear D. This CDR3 has 14 amino acids. V lost 4 bases and J lost 9, with 22 bases in between. Germline values: CDR1 GTSNPN, CDR2 SVGIG (reference sequence). CDR3 DNA sequence: TGTGCCTGGAATCCCCGGCTACTCGACTCCGGGCAGTACTTC. Translating it yields CAWNPRLLDSGQYF.

This clone was counted only a few times. The chain recombines TRBV6-1 with TRBJ2-7; the match to TRBD1 covers 9 bases. Germline lookup yields CDR1 MNHNS and CDR2 SASEGT. Trimming removed 3 bases from V and 4 bases from J; junction bases left unmatched: 7. This CDR3 has 15 amino acids. CDR3 in DNA: TGTGCCAGCAGTGATGAGACAGGGGGGTGGTACGAGCAGTACTTC. Protein: CASSDETGGWYEQYF.

The CDR3: CASSLDRPGLAGVDEQFF. The CDR3 nucleotides read TGTGCCAGCAGCTTAGATCGACCGGGACTAGCGGGAGTCGATGAGCAGTTCTTC. The V and J genes are TRBV11-2 and TRBJ2-1, with 14 bases lining up with TRBD2. This CDR3 contains 18 residues. The germline gives CDR1 SGHAT, CDR2 FQNNGV. V gave up 0 bases and J gave up 8 bases; unmatched junction bases: 9. The full variable domain, completed using reference TRBV11-2 and TRBJ2-1, is EAGVAQSPRYKIIEKRQSVAFWCNPISGHATLYWYQQILGQGPKLLIQFQNNGVVDDSQLPKDRFSAERLKGVDSTLKIQPAKLEDSAVYLCASSLDRPGLAGVDEQFFGPGTRLTVL.

The chain has TRBV7-3 and TRBJ2-1, with 13 bases aligning to TRBD2. Trimming took 5 bases from V and 0 from J; bases not matched to a gene: 1. Germline loops: CDR1 SGHTA, CDR2 FQGTGA. This CDR3 is 16 amino acids long. The chain's CDR3 is CASSRTSGSSYNEQFF. The DNA of the CDR3 is TGTGCCAGCAGCCGGACTAGCGGGAGCTCCTACAATGAGCAGTTCTTC.

The CDR3 DNA reads as TGTGCCAGCAGCTTTGGTAGCTTAGACGCAGATACGCAGTATTTT. Its translation: CASSFGSLDADTQYF. This rearrangement joins TRBV5-5 to TRBJ2-3; the D is unclear. This CDR3 has 15 residues. Germline assignment: CDR1 SGHKS and CDR2 YYEKEE (reference sequence). Trimming shortened V by 2 bases and J by 4 bases, and 14 bases separated the two germline ends.